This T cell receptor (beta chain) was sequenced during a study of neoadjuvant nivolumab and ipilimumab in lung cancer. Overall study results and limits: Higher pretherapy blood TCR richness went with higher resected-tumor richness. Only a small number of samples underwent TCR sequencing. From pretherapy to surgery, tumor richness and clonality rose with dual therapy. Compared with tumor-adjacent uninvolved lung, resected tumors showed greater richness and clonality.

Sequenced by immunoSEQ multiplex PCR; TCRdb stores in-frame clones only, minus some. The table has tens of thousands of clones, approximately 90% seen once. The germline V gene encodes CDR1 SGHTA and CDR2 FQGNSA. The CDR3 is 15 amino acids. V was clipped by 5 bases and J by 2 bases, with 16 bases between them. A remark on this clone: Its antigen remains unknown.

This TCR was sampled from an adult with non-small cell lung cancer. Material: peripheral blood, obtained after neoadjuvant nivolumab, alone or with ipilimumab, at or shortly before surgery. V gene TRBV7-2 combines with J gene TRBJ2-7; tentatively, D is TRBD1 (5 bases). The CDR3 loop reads CASSPRQTLTYEQYF. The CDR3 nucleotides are TGTGCCAGCAGCCCGAGACAGACCTTAACCTACGAGCAGTACTTC.